Each of the 24 T cell receptor beta chains below was sequenced from the same sample in a study of PD-L1 blockade in urothelial cancer. Profiling relied on immunoSEQ multiplex PCR, and the TCRdb table lists in-frame clones only, not all of them. This repertoire shows about 51,000 clones, about 86% found once; its top ten account for about a sixth. Sample: PBMCs, taken around atezolizumab (anti-PD-L1) treatment. The source is a man aged 55-75 years with urothelial cancer.

Only a few counts were recorded for this clone. Within the sample, other DNA sequences also encode this same CDR3. This chain uses TRBV27 with TRBJ1-1; D possibly corresponds to TRBD1 (5 bases). CDR1 and CDR2 (germline): MNHEY, SMNVEV (reference sequence). V lost 2 bases, J lost 2 bases, and 6 bases lay in between. The CDR3 spans 13 residues. CDR3 bases: TGTGCCAGCAGTTTAGACAGAAACACTGAAGCTTTCTTT. As protein: CASSLDRNTEAFF.

V usage is TRBV19 and J usage is TRBJ1-1; TRBD1 agrees at 9 bases. This CDR3 spans 15 amino acids. Trimming at V came to 6 bases and at J to 5 bases, leaving 10 bases not matched to a gene. CDR1 LNHDA and CDR2 SQIVND come from the germline V gene (reference sequence). CDR3 DNA: TGTGCCAGTAGATGGGACAGGGCCCCGGGTACTGAAGCTTTCTTT. Encoded protein: CASRWDRAPGTEAFF.

This clone was seen once. The chain employs TRBV10-3 and TRBJ1-6; D is ambiguous. Germline V gives CDR1 ENHRY, CDR2 SYGVKD. The CDR3 is made up of 12 amino acids. V was cut by 7 bases and J by 7 bases, with 8 bases left in between. CDR3 sequence (DNA): TGTGCCATCAACGCGGGCAATTCACCCCTCCACTTT. The encoded protein is CAINAGNSPLHF.

This clone was seen a handful of times. The chain carries TRBV6-1 and TRBJ2-2; 12 nucleotides agree with TRBD2. V was pared by 7 bases and J by 7 bases, with 4 bases of the junction left unmatched. There are 14 residues in the CDR3. Germline loops: CDR1 MNHNS, CDR2 SASEGT. The CDR3 loop is CASKLAGGSGELFF. The CDR3 DNA reads as TGTGCCAGCAAACTAGCGGGAGGCAGCGGGGAGCTGTTTTTT.

J is TRBJ2-5 and V is TRBV19; no clear D gene. This CDR3 is 9 amino acids long. CDR1 is LNHDA and CDR2 is SQIVND in the germline V gene (reference sequence). V was trimmed by 9 bases and J by 9 bases, leaving 8 bases between them. The CDR3 nucleotides are TGTGCCAGGGCGGTATCCCAGTACTTC. It yields the protein CARAVSQYF.

The chain has TRBV19 and TRBJ1-1, with 7 bases identical to TRBD1. There are 13 residues in the CDR3. CDR1 is LNHDA, CDR2 SQIVND, per germline (reference sequence). V gave up 6 bases and J gave up 0 bases; unmatched junction bases: 1. The CDR3 region is CASRGQLNTEAFF. Written as DNA, the CDR3 is TGTGCCAGTAGGGGACAGCTGAACACTGAAGCTTTCTTT.

CDR3 nucleotides: TGTGCCAGCAGCATGACAGGGGCGCTGAACACTGAAGCTTTCTTT. Residues: CASSMTGALNTEAFF. This chain links TRBV7-2 with TRBJ1-1, with 8 bases lining up with TRBD1. CDR1 SGHTA and CDR2 FQGNSA come from the germline V gene. This CDR3 region has 15 residues. Trimming removed 5 bases from V and 0 bases from J; junction bases left unmatched: 5.

This clone was seen a few times. This chain links TRBV7-3 with TRBJ2-2, with a tentative D call TRBD1 (5 bases). The V gene lost 0 bases and the J gene lost 6 bases, with 20 bases spanning the gap. This CDR3 is 18 amino acids long. In germline, CDR1 is SGHTA, CDR2 FQGTGA. In DNA, the CDR3 is TGTGCCAGCAGCTTAACCACGCTCGCCAGGGTCAGAGCCGGGGAGCTGTTTTTT. It is translated as CASSLTTLARVRAGELFF.

This clone was seen a single time. The chain uses TRBV28 and TRBJ2-7, with 7 bases identical to TRBD2. The V and J ends lost 6 bases and 0 bases, in that order; junction bases with no gene match: 8. The CDR3 contains 15 residues. The germline V gene has CDR1 MDHEN and CDR2 SYDVKM. The CDR3 sequence: CASRPSGPSSYEQYF. The CDR3 nucleotides are TGTGCCAGCAGACCTAGCGGCCCCAGCTCCTACGAGCAGTACTTC. Supplemented by reference TRBV28 and TRBJ2-7, the full variable domain reads DVKVTQSSRYLVKRTGEKVFLECVQDMDHENMFWYRQDPGLGLRLIYFSYDVKMKEKGDIPEGYSVSREKKERFSLILESASTNQTSMYLCASRPSGPSSYEQYFGPGTRLTVT.

The chain combines TRBV5-4 with TRBJ2-5; perhaps TRBD2 as D (5 bases). CDR3 length: 17 amino acids. Germline CDR1 and CDR2: SGHNT and YYREEE (reference sequence). The V end was cut by 0 bases, the J end by 0 bases, with 15 bases between. The CDR3 nucleotides read TGTGCCAGCAGCTTGGATGGGAGTGGGGTCTACCAAGAGACCCAGTACTTC. Its translation is CASSLDGSGVYQETQYF.

J is TRBJ2-1 and V is TRBV29-1; 13 nucleotides match TRBD2. V gave up 6 bases and J gave up 9 bases; unmatched junction bases: 8. Germline V gene lookup returns CDR1 SQVTM and CDR2 ANQGSEA. The CDR3 contains 14 residues. The CDR3 DNA sequence: TGCAGCGTAGACGGGACTAGCGGGACCTCTGAGCAGTTCTTC. Translation gives CSVDGTSGTSEQFF.

The chain uses TRBV7-3 and TRBJ2-1, with a weak D call TRBD2 (5 bases). The CDR3 spans 14 residues. CDR1 and CDR2 from the germline V gene are SGHTA and FQGTGA. V lost 5 bases and J lost 6, with 14 bases in between. The CDR3 sequence is CASSPLPGLNEQFF. Written as DNA, the CDR3 is TGTGCCAGCAGCCCCCTGCCTGGACTCAATGAGCAGTTCTTC. The whole variable domain, remainder taken from reference TRBV7-3 and TRBJ2-1, is GAGVSQTPSNKVTEKGKYVELRCDPISGHTALYWYRQSLGQGPEFLIYFQGTGAADDSGLPNDRFFAVRPEGSVSTLKIQRTERGDSAVYLCASSPLPGLNEQFFGPGTRLTVL.

J is TRBJ2-6 and V is TRBV19; D perhaps matches TRBD1 (7 bases). The CDR3 has 16 amino acids. Germline values: CDR1 LNHDA, CDR2 SQIVND (reference sequence). The germline V and J ends were trimmed by 8 bases and 0 bases, with 14 bases remaining between them. The CDR3 here is CASGGAGGSGANVLTF. For the CDR3, the DNA is TGTGCCAGTGGCGGGGCAGGGGGCTCTGGGGCCAACGTCCTGACTTTC.

The chain joins TRBV27 to TRBJ2-1; 7 positions match TRBD2. Looked up from germline, CDR1 is MNHEY and CDR2 is SMNVEV (reference sequence). The CDR3 consists of 15 residues. V was clipped by 4 bases and J by 0 bases; unmatched bases: 3. CDR3 sequence reads: CASSSQRDSYNEQFF. The CDR3 DNA sequence: TGTGCCAGCAGTTCTCAGCGGGACTCCTACAATGAGCAGTTCTTC.

The chain couples TRBV6-4 to TRBJ2-7; TRBD2 aligns across 7 bases. Germline V gene lookup returns CDR1 MRHNA and CDR2 SNTAGT. Losses at the gene ends were 7 bases for V and 4 bases for J; bases not matched to a gene: 10. There are 14 residues in the CDR3. This CDR3 is CASTQKRGFYEQYF. Here the CDR3 DNA reads TGTGCCAGCACCCAAAAGCGGGGCTTTTACGAGCAGTACTTC.

V usage is TRBV7-6 and J usage is TRBJ2-3; 10 nucleotides agree with TRBD2. Germline V gene data show CDR1 as SGHVS and CDR2 as FNYEAQ. The CDR3 is 15 residues long. Trimming cost V 5 bases and J 4 bases; bases outside gene matches: 6. This CDR3 reads CASSRSGGAADTQYF. CDR3 sequence (DNA): TGTGCCAGCAGCAGAAGCGGGGGGGCAGCAGATACGCAGTATTTT.

The rearrangement links TRBV11-2 to TRBJ2-7, with 10 bases that match TRBD1. J was trimmed by 4 bases and V by 4 bases; bases with no gene match: 13. The germline V gene has CDR1 SGHAT and CDR2 FQNNGV. This CDR3 has 17 residues. CDR3 nucleotides: TGTGCCAGCAGCTGGGGGGGTGAGACAGGGGGCGCGTACGAGCAGTACTTC. It yields the protein CASSWGGETGGAYEQYF.

The chain couples TRBV7-2 to TRBJ2-7, with D possibly matching TRBD1 (5 bases). Germline V gene lookup returns CDR1 SGHTA and CDR2 FQGNSA. The CDR3 spans 15 residues. Trimming removed 1 base at V and 2 bases at J, with 12 bases between. The CDR3 coding sequence is TGTGCCAGCAGCTTAGTGTGGCAGGGAACCTACGAGCAGTACTTC. As protein: CASSLVWQGTYEQYF.

V is TRBV11-1 and J is TRBJ2-7; TRBD2 matches 7 bases. CDR1 and CDR2 (germline): SGHAT, FQDESV (reference sequence). The V gene end was trimmed by 2 bases and the J gene end by 2 bases; junction bases not matched to a gene: 6. The CDR3 loop spans 15 amino acids. In DNA, the CDR3 is TGTGCCAGCAGCTTATCGCTAGCGGCAGCCTACGAGCAGTACTTC. Encoded protein: CASSLSLAAAYEQYF.

This clone was detected only once. At one of its ends the junction is not consistent with the germline gene, which may arise from a read error. The V and J genes are TRBV7-7 and TRBJ2-3, with TRBD2 matching 7 bases. CDR1 and CDR2 from the germline V gene are SSHAT and FNYEAQ (reference sequence). This CDR3 has 17 residues. The CDR3 protein is CASSLRFAGVKTDTQYF. The CDR3 DNA reads as TGTGCTAGCAGCTTAAGGTTTGCGGGGGTTAAGACAGATACGCAGTATTTT.

The J gene is TRBJ1-4, the V gene TRBV9; D is unresolved. The V end lost 4 bases, the J end lost 5 bases, and 18 bases lay between the germline ends. The CDR3 has 16 amino acids. CDR1 is SGDLS and CDR2 is YYNGEE in the germline V gene. The CDR3 DNA reads TGTGCCAGCAGCCCAAGGCGAGGGCGCCCAAATGAAAAACTGTTTTTT. Translating gives CASSPRRGRPNEKLFF.

The chain carries TRBV10-3 and TRBJ1-5; maybe TRBD1 (5 bases). Germline V gene data show CDR1 as ENHRY and CDR2 as SYGVKD. V dropped 5 bases and J dropped 3 bases, with 11 bases sitting between them. This CDR3 spans 14 amino acids. DNA for the CDR3: TGTGCCATCAGTCAGACAGCCTTCAATCAGCCCCAGCATTTT. Translated: CAISQTAFNQPQHF.

In regard to this clone: Other nucleotide sequences from this sample produce the same CDR3. The J gene is TRBJ2-7, the V gene TRBV7-2; D not certain. V lost 3 bases and J lost 4, with 7 bases in between. CDR1 and CDR2 from the germline V gene are SGHTA and FQGNSA. The CDR3 extends over 12 amino acids. The chain's CDR3 is CASSLRLYEQYF. The CDR3, as DNA: TGTGCCAGCAGCTTGAGGCTGTACGAGCAGTACTTC.

The chain links TRBV6-5 to TRBJ1-2; possible D gene TRBD1, 5 bases. The CDR3 extends over 15 amino acids. The germline V gene has CDR1 MNHEY and CDR2 SVGAGI. V lost 5 bases to trimming and J lost 2 bases, with 15 bases between them. The CDR3 protein is CASSTSGGGNYGYTF. CDR3 in DNA: TGTGCCAGCAGTACCTCGGGGGGAGGGAACTATGGCTACACCTTC.